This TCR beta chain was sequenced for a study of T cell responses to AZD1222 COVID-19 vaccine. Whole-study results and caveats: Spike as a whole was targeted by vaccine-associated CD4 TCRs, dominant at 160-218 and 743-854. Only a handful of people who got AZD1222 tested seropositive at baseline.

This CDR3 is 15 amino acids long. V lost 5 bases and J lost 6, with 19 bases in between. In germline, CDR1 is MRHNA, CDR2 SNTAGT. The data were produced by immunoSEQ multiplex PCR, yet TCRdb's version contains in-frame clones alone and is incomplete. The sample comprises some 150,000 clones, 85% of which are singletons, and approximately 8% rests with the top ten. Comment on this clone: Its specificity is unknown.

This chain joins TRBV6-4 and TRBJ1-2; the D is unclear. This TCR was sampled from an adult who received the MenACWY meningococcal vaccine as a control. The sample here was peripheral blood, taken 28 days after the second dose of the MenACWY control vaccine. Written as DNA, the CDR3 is TGTGCCAGCAGTCAAGGGTCAGGAGAGGGAAATGGCTACACCTTC. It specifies CASSQGSGEGNGYTF.